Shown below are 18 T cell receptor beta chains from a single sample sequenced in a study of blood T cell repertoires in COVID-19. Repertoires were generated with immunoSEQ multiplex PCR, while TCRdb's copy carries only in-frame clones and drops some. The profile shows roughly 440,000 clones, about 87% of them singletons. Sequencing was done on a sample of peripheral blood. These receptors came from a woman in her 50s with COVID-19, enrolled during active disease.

The CDR3 DNA reads as TGCGCCAGCAGCCCTGGACCTACTAGCGGGGGGACTAACTCCTACAATGAGCAGTTCTTC. Translating gives CASSPGPTSGGTNSYNEQFF. The J gene is TRBJ2-1, the V gene TRBV5-1; 12 nucleotides match TRBD2. This CDR3 region has 20 residues. V lost 4 bases and J lost 0; bases outside the gene matches: 14. The germline CDR1 and CDR2 sequences are SGHRS and YFSETQ. The full variable domain, with the rest looked up from reference TRBV5-1 and TRBJ2-1, is KAGVTQTPRYLIKTRGQQVTLSCSPISGHRSVSWYQQTPGQGLQFLFEYFSETQRNKGNFPGRFSGRQFSNSRSEMNVSTLELGDSALYLCASSPGPTSGGTNSYNEQFFGPGTRLTVL.

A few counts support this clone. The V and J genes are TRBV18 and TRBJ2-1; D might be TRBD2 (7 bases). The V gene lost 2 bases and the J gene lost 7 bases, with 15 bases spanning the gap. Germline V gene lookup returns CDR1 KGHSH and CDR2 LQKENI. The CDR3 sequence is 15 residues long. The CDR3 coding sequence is TGTGCCAGCTCACCAGTAAACGGGGGGCAAAATGAGCAGTTCTTC. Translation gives CASSPVNGGQNEQFF.

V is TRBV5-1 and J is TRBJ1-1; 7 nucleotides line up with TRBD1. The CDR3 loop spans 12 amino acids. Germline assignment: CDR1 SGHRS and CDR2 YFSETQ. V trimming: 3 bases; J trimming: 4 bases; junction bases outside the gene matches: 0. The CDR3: CASSWDSTEAFF. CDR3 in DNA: TGCGCCAGCAGCTGGGACAGCACTGAAGCTTTCTTT.

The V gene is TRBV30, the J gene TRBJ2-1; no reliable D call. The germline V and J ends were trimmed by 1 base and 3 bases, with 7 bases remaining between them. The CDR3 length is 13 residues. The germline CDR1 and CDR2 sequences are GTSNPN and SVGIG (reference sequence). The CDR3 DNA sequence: TGTGCCTGGAGTGCCAGTAACTACAATGAGCAGTTCTTC. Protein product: CAWSASNYNEQFF. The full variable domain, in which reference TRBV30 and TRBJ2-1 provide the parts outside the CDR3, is SQTIHQWPATLVQPVGSPLSLECTVEGTSNPNLYWYRQAAGRGLQLLFYSVGIGQISSEVPQNLSASRPQDRQFILSSKKLLLSDSGFYLCAWSASNYNEQFFGPGTRLTVL.

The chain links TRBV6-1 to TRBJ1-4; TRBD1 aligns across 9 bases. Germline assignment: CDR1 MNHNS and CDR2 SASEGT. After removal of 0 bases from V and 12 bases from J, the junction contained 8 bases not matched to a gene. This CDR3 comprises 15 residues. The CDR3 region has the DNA TGTGCCAGCAGTGAAGCTCCGGGACAGGGTTTGGAACTGTTTTTT. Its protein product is CASSEAPGQGLELFF.

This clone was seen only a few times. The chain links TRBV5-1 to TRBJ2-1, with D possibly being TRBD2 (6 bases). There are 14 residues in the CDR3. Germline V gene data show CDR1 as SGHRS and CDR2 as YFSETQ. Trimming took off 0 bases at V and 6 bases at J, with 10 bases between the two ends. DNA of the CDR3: TGCGCCAGCAGCTTGGGGGGACTTCTCAATGAGCAGTTCTTC. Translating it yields CASSLGGLLNEQFF.

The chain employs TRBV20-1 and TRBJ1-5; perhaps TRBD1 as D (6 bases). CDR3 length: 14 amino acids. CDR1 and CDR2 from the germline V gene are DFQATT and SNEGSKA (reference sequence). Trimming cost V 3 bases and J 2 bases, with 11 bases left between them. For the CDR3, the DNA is TGCAGTGCTAGTCCGCCAGGGGGCAATCAGCCCCAGCATTTT. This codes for CSASPPGGNQPQHF.

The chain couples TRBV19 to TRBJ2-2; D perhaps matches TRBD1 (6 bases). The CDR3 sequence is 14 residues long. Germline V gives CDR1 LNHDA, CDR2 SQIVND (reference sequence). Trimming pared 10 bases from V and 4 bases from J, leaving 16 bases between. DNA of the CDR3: TGTGCCACCGAAGGTAGGGGGATCACCGGGGAGCTGTTTTTT. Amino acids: CATEGRGITGELFF. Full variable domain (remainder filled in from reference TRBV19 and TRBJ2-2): DGGITQSPKYLFRKEGQNVTLSCEQNLNHDAMYWYRQDPGQGLRLIYYSQIVNDFQKGDIAEGYSVSREKKESFPLTVTSAQKNPTAFYLCATEGRGITGELFFGEGSRLTVL.

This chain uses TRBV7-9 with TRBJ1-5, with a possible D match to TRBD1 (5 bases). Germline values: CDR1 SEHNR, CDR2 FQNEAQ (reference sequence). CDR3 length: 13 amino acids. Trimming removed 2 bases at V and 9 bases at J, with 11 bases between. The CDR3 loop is CASSLQAGGPQHF. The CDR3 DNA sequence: TGTGCCAGCAGCTTACAAGCGGGGGGGCCCCAGCATTTT.

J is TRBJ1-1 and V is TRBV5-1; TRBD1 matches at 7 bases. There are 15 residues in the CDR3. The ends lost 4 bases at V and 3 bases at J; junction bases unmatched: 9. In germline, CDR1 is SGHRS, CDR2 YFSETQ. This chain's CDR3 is CASSAGTAVYTEAFF. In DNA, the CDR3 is TGCGCCAGCAGCGCTGGGACAGCCGTCTACACTGAAGCTTTCTTT.

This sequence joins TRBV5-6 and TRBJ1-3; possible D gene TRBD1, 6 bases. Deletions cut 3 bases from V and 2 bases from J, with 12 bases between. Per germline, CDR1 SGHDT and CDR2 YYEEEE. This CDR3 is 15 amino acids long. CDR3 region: CASSSKTGAGNTIYF. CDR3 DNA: TGTGCCAGCAGCTCAAAGACAGGAGCTGGAAACACCATATATTTT.

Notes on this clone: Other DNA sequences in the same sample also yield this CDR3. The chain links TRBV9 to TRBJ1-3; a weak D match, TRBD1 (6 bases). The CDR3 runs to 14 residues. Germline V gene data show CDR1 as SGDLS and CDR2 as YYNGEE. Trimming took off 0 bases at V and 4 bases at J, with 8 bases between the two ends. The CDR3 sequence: CASSVGGTGNTIYF. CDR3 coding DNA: TGTGCCAGCAGCGTAGGGGGGACAGGAAACACCATATATTTT.

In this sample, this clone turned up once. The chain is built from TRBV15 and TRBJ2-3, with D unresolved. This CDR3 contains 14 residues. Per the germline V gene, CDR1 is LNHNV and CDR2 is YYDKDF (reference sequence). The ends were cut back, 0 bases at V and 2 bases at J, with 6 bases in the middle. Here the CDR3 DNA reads TGTGCCACCAGCAGAGATCAGGCCACAGATACGCAGTATTTT. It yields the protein CATSRDQATDTQYF.

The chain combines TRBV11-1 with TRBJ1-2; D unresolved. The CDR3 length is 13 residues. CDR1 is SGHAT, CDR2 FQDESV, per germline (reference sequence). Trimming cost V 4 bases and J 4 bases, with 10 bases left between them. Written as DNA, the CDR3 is TGTGCCAGCAGCTCCCCCGGGATCTATGGCTACACCTTC. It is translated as CASSSPGIYGYTF.

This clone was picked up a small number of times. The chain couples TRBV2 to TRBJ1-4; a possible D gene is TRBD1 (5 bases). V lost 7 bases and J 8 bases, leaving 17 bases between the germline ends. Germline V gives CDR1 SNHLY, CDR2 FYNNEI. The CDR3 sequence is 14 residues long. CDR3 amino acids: CASMRDRGKEKLFF. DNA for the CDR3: TGTGCCAGCATGAGAGACAGAGGTAAAGAAAAACTGTTTTTT.

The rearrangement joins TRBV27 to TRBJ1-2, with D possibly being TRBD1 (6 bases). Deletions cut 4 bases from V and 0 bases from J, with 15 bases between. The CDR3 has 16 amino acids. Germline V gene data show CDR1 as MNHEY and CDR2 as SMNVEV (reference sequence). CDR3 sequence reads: CASSSRDNRPNYGYTF. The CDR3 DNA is TGTGCCAGCAGTTCACGGGACAACAGGCCTAACTATGGCTACACCTTC.

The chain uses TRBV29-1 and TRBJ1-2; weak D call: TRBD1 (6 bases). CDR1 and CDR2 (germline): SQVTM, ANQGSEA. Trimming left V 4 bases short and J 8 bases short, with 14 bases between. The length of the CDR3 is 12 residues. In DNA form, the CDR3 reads TGCAGCGTTGTGGGGGGGCCTCGAGGCTACACCTTC. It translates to CSVVGGPRGYTF.

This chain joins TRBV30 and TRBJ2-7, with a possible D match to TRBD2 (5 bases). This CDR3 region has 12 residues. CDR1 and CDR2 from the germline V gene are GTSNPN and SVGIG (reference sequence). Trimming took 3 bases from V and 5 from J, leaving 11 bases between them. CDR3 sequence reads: CAWSGGLDEQYF. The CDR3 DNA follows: TGTGCCTGGAGCGGCGGGCTCGACGAGCAGTACTTC.